This T cell receptor (beta chain) was obtained from a study of OX40 agonist ivuxolimab in advanced cancers. Study background: Checkpoint inhibitors had been given previously to around 38% of patients.

Only a few counts were recorded for this clone. Its target is not known. Only in-frame clones appear in the TCRdb table, and some are missing; sequencing was by immunoSEQ multiplex PCR. This table has 72,000 or so clones, about 80% appearing once. Germline V CDR1 and CDR2: SEHNR, FQNEAQ (reference sequence). V was shortened by 3 bases and J by 7 bases, with 19 bases between the two germline ends. This CDR3 is built from 17 residues. General study findings and limits: At 0.1 to 3.0 mg/kg, CD4+ and CD8+ blood T cells expanded clonally by week 6. CD8+ T cells averaged more expanded clones than CD4+.

Sample: CD4+ or CD8+ T cells sorted from blood, taken in a trial of the OX40 agonist ivuxolimab. V usage is TRBV7-9 and J usage is TRBJ1-6; tentative D call: TRBD1 (6 bases). The sequence was collected from an adult with an advanced solid tumor such as melanoma, head and neck, liver or kidney cancer. Here the CDR3 DNA reads TGTGCCAGCAGCTTCCCAAACAGGGAAGCAAGCAATTCACCCCTCCACTTT. Protein sequence: CASSFPNREASNSPLHF.